One sample yielded the 24 T cell receptor beta chains listed below, sequenced in a study of blood T cells in healthy people across ages. For the second PCR, which ran for about 7 to 12 cycles, a sample-barcoded 5' primer and a J-beta primer mix were used. Each CDR3 protein is one row after TCRdb ran MiXCR on the 5' RACE reads. The sample lists 800,000 or so distinct CDR3 sequences, around 25% occurring once. This sample was also put to use in a study of T cells of mothers and their children.

Sequenced sample: blood. Receptors originate from a boy younger than 18 in good health.

The chain carries TRBV13 and TRBJ2-5; no clear D. Trimming removed 3 bases at V and 0 bases at J, with 8 bases between. The CDR3 has 14 amino acids. Germline V gene sequence: CDR1 PRHDT, CDR2 FYEKMQ (reference sequence). CDR3 in amino acids: CASSFKGHQETQYF. Written as DNA, the CDR3 is TGTGCCAGCAGCTTTAAGGGTCACCAAGAGACCCAGTACTTC.

This clonotype was detected a few times. The chain recombines TRBV5-1 with TRBJ1-4; D possibly corresponds to TRBD1 (6 bases). Germline CDR1 SGHRS, CDR2 YFSETQ. CDR3 length equals 15 residues. Trimming pared 7 bases from V and 4 bases from J, leaving 17 bases between. CDR3 coding DNA: TGCGCCAGCGTCTTAGACCGGACAGTTAATGAAAAACTGTTTTTT. As protein: CASVLDRTVNEKLFF.

Notes on this clonotype: At one boundary the junction diverges from the germline segment, which might be a read error. The rearrangement uses TRBV7-9 and TRBJ2-1; 8 bases are a match to TRBD1. CDR1 is SEHNR and CDR2 is FQNEAQ in the germline V gene (reference sequence). This CDR3 contains 16 residues. CDR3 region: CASSLGLTGVYSEQFF. The CDR3, as DNA: TGTGCCAGCAGCTTAGGTTTGACAGGGGTCTACAGTGAGCAGTTCTTC.

This chain connects TRBV12-3 or TRBV12-4 to TRBJ2-7, with TRBD1 identical over 8 bases. This CDR3 region has 15 residues. V trimming: 5 bases; J trimming: 4 bases; junction bases outside the gene matches: 10. The CDR3 reads CASSAQGQVTYEQYF. The CDR3 DNA sequence: TGTGCCAGCAGTGCACAGGGACAGGTGACTTACGAGCAGTACTTC.

The chain links TRBV12-3 or TRBV12-4 to TRBJ2-7, with D perhaps matching TRBD1 (6 bases). The CDR3 length is 12 residues. Trimming pared 7 bases from V and 6 bases from J, leaving 13 bases between. The CDR3 loop is CASNPGVGEQYF. The CDR3 nucleotides read TGTGCCAGCAACCCAGGGGTGGGCGAGCAGTACTTC.

Here the CDR3 DNA reads TGTGCCAGCAGCGGTGATGTAGGGGAGACCCAGTACTTC. Protein: CASSGDVGETQYF. This rearrangement joins TRBV28 to TRBJ2-5; D unclear. This CDR3 is 13 amino acids long. V shed 6 bases and J shed 5 bases, with 13 bases lying between them. Per the germline V gene, CDR1 is MDHEN and CDR2 is SYDVKM. The full variable domain, completed using reference TRBV28 and TRBJ2-5, is DVKVTQSSRYLVKRTGEKVFLECVQDMDHENMFWYRQDPGLGLRLIYFSYDVKMKEKGDIPEGYSVSREKKERFSLILESASTNQTSMYLCASSGDVGETQYFGPGTRLLVL.

Only a few counts were recorded for this clonotype. The J gene is TRBJ2-1, the V gene TRBV14, with 9 bases lining up with TRBD2. CDR3 length: 15 amino acids. Germline loops: CDR1 SGHDN, CDR2 FVKESK. J gave up 8 bases and V 6 bases, and 11 bases lay outside the gene matches. The DNA of the CDR3 is TGTGCCAGCAGAGGGGGCGGGGGGGCCGGTGATGAGCAGTTCTTC. Amino acid sequence: CASRGGGGAGDEQFF.

This rearrangement joins TRBV20-1 to TRBJ1-2; the D is unclear. V was clipped by 3 bases and J by 0 bases, with 8 bases between them. CDR1 is DFQATT, CDR2 SNEGSKA, per germline (reference sequence). This CDR3 is built from 13 residues. Here the CDR3 reads CSASPVSNYGYTF. The DNA of the CDR3 is TGCAGTGCTAGCCCGGTGTCTAACTATGGCTACACCTTC.

Only one count was recorded for this clonotype. The junction departs from the called germline gene at one end, perhaps through a read error. J is TRBJ2-2 and V is TRBV6-6; D is tentatively TRBD1 or TRBD2 (6 bases each). The CDR3 spans 13 residues. Germline CDR1 is MNHNY and CDR2 is SVGAGI (reference sequence). CDR3 loop: CASTPGGTGEPFF. For the CDR3, the DNA is TGTGCCAGCACCCCCGGGGGCACCGGGGAGCCGTTTTTT.

This clonotype was recorded a few times. The genes are TRBV4-3 and TRBJ2-1, with D unclear. Germline V lookup: CDR1 LGHNA, CDR2 YSLEER. V was trimmed by 4 bases and J by 8 bases, leaving 12 bases between them. The CDR3 is 13 residues long. The CDR3 loop is CASSLRLGDEQFF. DNA of the CDR3: TGCGCCAGCAGCCTTAGGTTGGGCGATGAGCAGTTCTTC.

The rearrangement links TRBV13 to TRBJ2-1, with TRBD2 matching 10 bases. CDR3 length: 17 amino acids. J gave up 0 bases and V 1 base, and 3 bases lay outside the gene matches. Germline assignment: CDR1 PRHDT and CDR2 FYEKMQ (reference sequence). For the CDR3, the DNA is TGTGCCAGCAGCTTAGTGAAGCGGGGGGGCTCCTACAATGAGCAGTTCTTC. Protein product: CASSLVKRGGSYNEQFF.

This chain links TRBV6-2 or TRBV6-3 with TRBJ2-7; 8 bases are shared with TRBD2. J was trimmed by 3 bases and V by 5 bases; bases with no gene match: 6. CDR3 length: 14 amino acids. Germline assignment: CDR1 MNHEY and CDR2 SVGEGT. CDR3 sequence: CASSPRLAHYEQYF. As DNA, the CDR3 is TGTGCCAGCAGTCCCCGACTAGCGCACTACGAGCAGTACTTC.

The genes are TRBV6-2 or TRBV6-3 and TRBJ2-7; D unclear. The CDR3 loop spans 12 amino acids. Germline values: CDR1 MNHEY, CDR2 SVGEGT. Trimming removed 8 bases at V and 2 bases at J, with 10 bases between. The CDR3 loop is CASSAFAYEQYF. The CDR3 region has the DNA TGTGCCAGCTCGGCGTTTGCCTACGAGCAGTACTTC.

This clonotype was seen only a few times. The genes are TRBV7-9 and TRBJ2-7, with 8 positions matching TRBD2. This CDR3 region has 18 residues. Germline V CDR1 and CDR2: SEHNR, FQNEAQ (reference sequence). J lost 4 bases, V lost 5 bases, and 19 bases had no gene match. The CDR3 region has the DNA TGTGCCAGCAGCCACGGGAGGGAGCGGGACCCAAGGGAATACGAGCAGTACTTC. Its translation is CASSHGRERDPREYEQYF.

This clonotype was seen ten or more times. The chain recombines TRBV11-2 with TRBJ2-3; 8 bases align to TRBD2. The CDR3 length is 15 residues. V lost 5 bases, J lost 1 base, and 5 bases stayed unmatched. The germline V gene has CDR1 SGHAT and CDR2 FQNNGV. The CDR3 sequence is CASSLSGARTDTQYF. In nucleotides, the CDR3 is TGTGCCAGCAGCCTTAGCGGGGCCCGCACAGATACGCAGTATTTT.

The V and J genes are TRBV7-9 and TRBJ2-3, with D unclear. The CDR3 contains 13 residues. Trimming left V 4 bases short and J 4 bases short, with 9 bases between. The germline V gene has CDR1 SEHNR and CDR2 FQNEAQ (reference sequence). CDR3 sequence reads: CASSSMAADTQYF. DNA for the CDR3: TGTGCCAGCAGCTCGATGGCGGCAGATACGCAGTATTTT. Using reference TRBV7-9 and TRBJ2-3 for the parts outside the CDR3, the full variable domain is DTGVSQNPRHKITKRGQNVTFRCDPISEHNRLYWYRQTLGQGPEFLTYFQNEAQLEKSRLLSDRFSAERPKGSFSTLEIQRTEQGDSAMYLCASSSMAADTQYFGPGTRLTVL.

The gene calls are TRBV28 and TRBJ2-3; D tentatively fits TRBD1 or TRBD2 (6 bases each). Trimming cost V 4 bases and J 0 bases, with 20 bases left between them. Germline V CDR1 and CDR2: MDHEN, SYDVKM. The CDR3 length is 18 residues. The CDR3 bases are TGTGCCAGCAGTTCACCGGGGGACCAGGGGATTAGCACAGATACGCAGTATTTT. Amino acid sequence: CASSSPGDQGISTDTQYF. The full variable domain, its missing parts supplied by reference TRBV28 and TRBJ2-3, is DVKVTQSSRYLVKRTGEKVFLECVQDMDHENMFWYRQDPGLGLRLIYFSYDVKMKEKGDIPEGYSVSREKKERFSLILESASTNQTSMYLCASSSPGDQGISTDTQYFGPGTRLTVL.

This clonotype came up many times. The rearrangement joins TRBV2 to TRBJ1-5; TRBD1 matches 9 bases. Germline assignment: CDR1 SNHLY and CDR2 FYNNEI. This CDR3 comprises 20 residues. Trimming at V came to 4 bases and at J to 6 bases, leaving 22 bases not matched to a gene. CDR3 nucleotides: TGTGCCAGCAGTGGGGGTCCCACGGGACAGGGACCTTTCCGGGGTCAGCCCCAGCATTTT. Translating gives CASSGGPTGQGPFRGQPQHF.

This clonotype was seen at least ten times. The chain has TRBV28 and TRBJ1-6, with D hard to call. Germline values: CDR1 MDHEN, CDR2 SYDVKM. Deletions cut 2 bases from V and 7 bases from J, with 15 bases between. The CDR3 runs 16 residues. DNA of the CDR3: TGTGCCAGCAGTTTAGCCAGCCTGAGAGTGAATTCACCCCTCCACTTT. Translating gives CASSLASLRVNSPLHF.

This clonotype was detected only a few times. The genes are TRBV13 and TRBJ2-3; D may correspond to TRBD1 or TRBD2 (5 bases each). Germline assignment: CDR1 PRHDT and CDR2 FYEKMQ (reference sequence). Trimming stripped 5 bases from V and 5 bases from J, with 17 bases between. This CDR3 has 15 residues. DNA of the CDR3: TGTGCCAGCAGCCCCTCGGACTTAAGGGGAGATACGCAGTATTTT. Its translation is CASSPSDLRGDTQYF.

The chain recombines TRBV4-1 with TRBJ1-1; unclear D gene. Trimming stripped 1 base from V and 5 bases from J, with 14 bases between. CDR3 length: 15 amino acids. Germline-derived CDR1 and CDR2 are MGHRA and YSYEKL. DNA for the CDR3: TGCGCCAGCAGCCAAGCGCGAACCCAGGAGACTGAAGCTTTCTTT. Protein sequence: CASSQARTQETEAFF.

The chain is built from TRBV7-2 and TRBJ1-2, with TRBD1 matching over 11 bases. Germline trimming cut 5 bases from V and 4 bases from J; bases unmatched to any gene: 6. Germline CDR1 and CDR2: SGHTA and FQGNSA. The CDR3 covers 15 residues. CDR3 sequence (DNA): TGTGCCAGCAGCCGAAGGACAGGGGGCAGCTATGGCTACACCTTC. This encodes CASSRRTGGSYGYTF.

This clonotype was observed a handful of times. V usage is TRBV18 and J usage is TRBJ1-2; 10 bases align to TRBD1. Germline V gene data show CDR1 as KGHSH and CDR2 as LQKENI. There are 14 residues in the CDR3. Trimming took 2 bases from V and 7 from J; bases not matched to a gene: 4. The CDR3 DNA reads as TGTGCCAGCTCACCAGGGACAGGGGCGACTGGCTACACCTTC. Amino acid sequence: CASSPGTGATGYTF.

This clonotype was counted only a few times. The V gene is TRBV29-1, the J gene TRBJ2-7; D call uncertain. The CDR3 loop spans 14 amino acids. The germline V gene has CDR1 SQVTM and CDR2 ANQGSEA. Trimming removed 0 bases at V and 3 bases at J, with 12 bases between. The CDR3 here is CSVEDDGRNYEQYF. In nucleotides, the CDR3 is TGCAGCGTTGAAGACGACGGAAGAAACTACGAGCAGTACTTC.